This TCR beta chain was sequenced during a study of identical twins. In TCRdb, the 5' RACE reads were re-called with MiXCR into one record per CDR3 protein. The data show 700,000 to 950,000 distinct CDR3 sequences, with about 12% seen just once and about 1.5% held by the top ten. Donors were all healthy Caucasians. With 0 bases removed from V and 0 bases from J, the gap between germline ends came to 6 bases. CDR1 and CDR2 from the germline V gene are MGHRA and YSYEKL. The CDR3 covers 15 residues. This same sample was also part of a study on yellow fever vaccine responses in identical twins.

The source material was PBMCs. The chain employs TRBV4-1 and TRBJ1-5; D unclear. The sequence was obtained from a woman aged 18 to 35 in good health. CDR3 in DNA: TGCGCCAGCAGCCAAGATCCAGTTAGCAATCAGCCCCAGCATTTT. It encodes CASSQDPVSNQPQHF.